This T cell receptor (beta chain) was recorded in a study of cytomegalovirus exposure and HLA in healthy donors. General observations from the study: Owing to their indistinguishability, certain V segments, notably TRBV6-2 and TRBV6-3, were excluded.

A remark on this clone: Its antigen is currently unknown.

V was shortened by 2 bases and J by 4 bases, with 8 bases between the two germline ends. This CDR3 is built from 13 residues. Germline values: CDR1 SNHLY, CDR2 FYNNEI. PCR was performed using 60 Vbeta and 13 Jbeta primers. Assay used: immunoSEQ multiplex PCR; TCRdb lists only in-frame clones, some missing. This sample has approximately 130,000 clones, with 81% found just once. The sequenced sample was PBMCs. This receptor was identified in a man aged 18 to 29 in good health and CMV-seronegative. This chain uses TRBV2 with TRBJ1-1; D is ambiguous. The CDR3 region has the DNA TGTGCCAGCAGTGAATGGGGAGGCACTGAAGCTTTCTTT. Translating it yields CASSEWGGTEAFF.